This T cell receptor beta chain appears in the sequencing data of a study of T cell changes during pregnancy in multiple sclerosis. TCRdb keeps only in-frame clones here, not all; method: immunoSEQ multiplex PCR. The table records around 50,000 clones, nearly 95% of them present only once. The CDR3 has 13 amino acids. The germline V gene has CDR1 LGHNT and CDR2 FRNRAP. V was shortened by 6 bases and J by 0 bases, with 8 bases between the two germline ends. V usage is TRBV12-5 and J usage is TRBJ1-2, with D perhaps TRBD1 (5 bases). The sample consisted of CD4+ T cells from peripheral blood mononuclear cells, taken in the first trimester of pregnancy. This TCR came from a female donor with multiple sclerosis, enrolled in a pregnancy study. This CDR3 is CASGTDTNYGYTF. CDR3 nucleotides: TGTGCTAGTGGGACAGATACTAACTATGGCTACACCTTC.